Given below is one TCR beta chain in context. The sample is drawn from a study of shared clonotypes between healthy human individuals. CDR1 WSHSY and CDR2 SAAADI come from the germline V gene. Trimming took 6 bases from V and 3 from J, leaving 8 bases between them. The CDR3 consists of 13 residues. The table came from immunoSEQ multiplex PCR; TCRdb's copy has only in-frame clones and leaves some out. Found here are around 2,000,000 clones, about 95% of them singletons; the top ten hold around 1.1%. The naive CD8 population came from CD45RO-negative cells selected for CCR7, without terminally differentiated effector memory CD45RA+ cells.

The specimen sequenced was naive CD8+ T cells sorted from blood. This TCR came from a man younger than 35 in good health. The chain has TRBV10-2 and TRBJ2-2, with D hard to call. The CDR3 reads CASRSLDTGELFF. CDR3 bases: TGCGCCAGCAGGAGCTTAGACACCGGGGAGCTGTTTTTT.